The 16 T cell receptor beta chains below were found in one sample sequenced in a study of cytomegalovirus exposure and HLA in healthy donors. The PCR employed 60 Vbeta primers together with 13 Jbeta primers. The table came from immunoSEQ multiplex PCR; TCRdb's copy has only in-frame clones and leaves some out. The sample holds about 160,000 clones, roughly 82% seen once. The sequenced sample consisted of PBMCs. The receptors were sampled from a woman in her forties or fifties in good health and CMV-seropositive.

This sequence joins TRBV11-2 and TRBJ2-2, with TRBD2 matching over 9 bases. With V trimmed by 1 base and J by 5 bases, 8 bases remained unmatched. Germline V gene sequence: CDR1 SGHAT, CDR2 FQNNGV. CDR3 length: 17 amino acids. CDR3 in amino acids: CASSLAGIAGVTGELFF. CDR3 sequence (DNA): TGTGCCAGCAGCTTAGCCGGGATAGCGGGGGTAACCGGGGAGCTGTTTTTT.

The rearrangement uses TRBV7-9 and TRBJ2-2, with TRBD1 matching over 8 bases. The V gene end was trimmed by 2 bases and the J gene end by 7 bases; junction bases not matched to a gene: 6. The V gene's germline CDR1 is SEHNR and CDR2 FQNEAQ (reference sequence). The CDR3 consists of 15 residues. In DNA, the CDR3 is TGTGCCAGCAGCTTACGAGCAGGGGGCAACGGGGAGCTGTTTTTT. Amino acids: CASSLRAGGNGELFF.

This clone appeared a few times. The chain couples TRBV5-4 to TRBJ1-2; 9 nucleotides agree with TRBD1. CDR1 is SGHNT and CDR2 is YYREEE in the germline V gene (reference sequence). The junction had 14 bases not matched to a gene; V was cut back by 4 bases and J by 7 bases. The CDR3 is 16 amino acids. This chain's CDR3 is CASSRSGQGLMSGYTF. CDR3 DNA sequence: TGTGCCAGCAGCCGTTCGGGACAGGGCCTTATGAGTGGCTACACCTTC. The full variable domain, with the rest looked up from reference TRBV5-4 and TRBJ1-2, is ETGVTQSPTHLIKTRGQQVTLRCSSQSGHNTVSWYQQALGQGPQFIFQYYREEENGRGNFPPRFSGLQFPNYSSELNVNALELDDSALYLCASSRSGQGLMSGYTFGSGTRLTVV.

The chain carries TRBV9 and TRBJ2-5; 7 bases map to TRBD2. With V trimmed by 4 bases and J by 4 bases, 10 bases remained unmatched. Germline CDR1 reads SGDLS; CDR2 reads YYNGEE. This CDR3 comprises 15 residues. CDR3 DNA: TGTGCCAGCAGCTTACAAAGCGGGGTTGGAGAGACCCAGTACTTC. This translates into CASSLQSGVGETQYF.

J is TRBJ2-2 and V is TRBV2; D might be TRBD1 (6 bases). Germline CDR1 reads SNHLY; CDR2 reads FYNNEI. The CDR3 has 15 amino acids. Trimming shortened V by 3 bases and J by 9 bases, and 17 bases separated the two germline ends. This chain's CDR3 is CASSDSRPGQWELFF. In nucleotides, the CDR3 is TGTGCCAGCAGTGATTCGAGGCCGGGACAATGGGAGCTGTTTTTT. Full variable domain (rest looked up from reference TRBV2 and TRBJ2-2): EPEVTQTPSHQVTQMGQEVILRCVPISNHLYFYWYRQILGQKVEFLVSFYNNEISEKSEIFDDQFSVERPDGSNFTLKIRSTKLEDSAMYFCASSDSRPGQWELFFGEGSRLTVL.

The genes are TRBV5-4 and TRBJ1-2; the match to TRBD1 covers 7 bases. Germline assignment: CDR1 SGHNT and CDR2 YYREEE (reference sequence). The V gene end was trimmed by 2 bases and the J gene end by 8 bases; junction bases not matched to a gene: 6. The CDR3 runs to 13 residues. This chain's CDR3 is CASSFWTGLGYTF. The CDR3 DNA is TGTGCCAGCAGCTTTTGGACAGGCCTCGGCTACACCTTC.

The rearrangement links TRBV25-1 to TRBJ2-7; D is undetermined. Germline V gives CDR1 MGHDK, CDR2 SYGVNS. The CDR3 consists of 12 residues. The ends were cut back, 6 bases at V and 3 bases at J, with 9 bases in the middle. CDR3 sequence reads: CASRDCSYEQYF. The CDR3 DNA follows: TGTGCCAGCAGAGACTGTAGCTACGAGCAGTACTTC.

This clone has just a few counts. J is TRBJ2-1 and V is TRBV27; 9 nucleotides agree with TRBD1. CDR3 length equals 16 residues. Losses at the gene ends were 2 bases for V and 6 bases for J; bases not matched to a gene: 8. Germline CDR1 and CDR2: MNHEY and SMNVEV (reference sequence). CDR3 in amino acids: CASSLLTLTGGNEQFF. The CDR3 DNA follows: TGTGCCAGCAGTTTACTGACTCTGACAGGGGGCAATGAGCAGTTCTTC.

The chain has TRBV5-1 and TRBJ1-1; D is unclear. The germline gives CDR1 SGHRS, CDR2 YFSETQ. The CDR3 spans 14 residues. V was trimmed by 0 bases and J by 1 base, leaving 7 bases between them. The CDR3 region is CASSLDVQNTEAFF. The CDR3 DNA follows: TGCGCCAGCAGCTTGGACGTACAGAACACTGAAGCTTTCTTT.

The V and J genes are TRBV20-1 and TRBJ1-1, with a possible D match to TRBD1 (6 bases). Germline CDR1 reads DFQATT; CDR2 reads SNEGSKA (reference sequence). The CDR3 contains 11 residues. CDR3 in DNA: TGCAGCGTGGACAGCCCTTTTGAAGCTTTCTTT. This translates into CSVDSPFEAFF.

The chain combines TRBV5-4 with TRBJ1-2, with 7 bases matching TRBD1. The CDR3 runs to 12 residues. The germline gives CDR1 SGHNT, CDR2 YYREEE (reference sequence). V gave up 2 bases and J gave up 10 bases; unmatched junction bases: 5. The CDR3 loop is CASSFSGGNYTF. Here the CDR3 DNA reads TGTGCCAGCAGCTTTTCAGGGGGGAACTACACCTTC.

Here the CDR3 DNA reads TGTGCCAGCAGGGATAGACTTCCGACGGACGAGCAGTACTTC. Protein sequence: CASRDRLPTDEQYF. The chain links TRBV6-5 to TRBJ2-7; no clear D gene. The CDR3 covers 14 residues. The germline CDR1 and CDR2 sequences are MNHEY and SVGAGI. V lost 6 bases and J 5 bases, leaving 17 bases between the germline ends.

This chain connects TRBV7-2 to TRBJ2-7, with no clear D. V lost 2 bases to trimming and J lost 2 bases, with 7 bases between them. The CDR3 totals 13 residues. Germline CDR1 and CDR2: SGHTA and FQGNSA. The DNA of the CDR3 is TGTGCCAGCAGCTTATTCAGGACCTACGAGCAGTACTTC. This gives the protein CASSLFRTYEQYF. The full variable domain, in which reference TRBV7-2 and TRBJ2-7 provide the parts outside the CDR3, is GAGVSQSPSNKVTEKGKDVELRCDPISGHTALYWYRQSLGQGLEFLIYFQGNSAPDKSGLPSDRFSAERTGGSVSTLTIQRTQQEDSAVYLCASSLFRTYEQYFGPGTRLTVT.

J is TRBJ2-7 and V is TRBV5-1; 16 positions agree with TRBD2. The CDR3 is made up of 18 amino acids. Looked up from germline, CDR1 is SGHRS and CDR2 is YFSETQ. J gave up 2 bases and V 4 bases, and 9 bases lay outside the gene matches. The CDR3 sequence: CASSRGPGTSGGAYEQYF. DNA for the CDR3: TGCGCCAGCAGCAGGGGGCCCGGGACTAGCGGGGGGGCCTACGAGCAGTACTTC.

The V and J genes are TRBV2 and TRBJ1-5; 7 nucleotides agree with TRBD1. This CDR3 has 12 amino acids. Per germline, CDR1 SNHLY and CDR2 FYNNEI. The V segment lost 8 bases and the J segment 11 bases; nucleotides outside the gene matches: 9. The CDR3 DNA reads as TGTGCCAGCGGGAACAGGGGAAGGGCCCAGCATTTT. Amino acid sequence: CASGNRGRAQHF.

The chain has TRBV7-8 and TRBJ2-7; D gene ambiguous. With 0 bases removed from V and 3 bases from J, the gap between germline ends came to 9 bases. This CDR3 comprises 14 residues. Looked up from germline, CDR1 is SGHVS and CDR2 is FQNEAQ. The chain's CDR3 is CASSLAPNGYEQYF. CDR3 sequence (DNA): TGTGCCAGCAGCTTAGCGCCAAACGGCTACGAGCAGTACTTC. Full variable domain (missing parts from reference TRBV7-8 and TRBJ2-7): GAGVSQSPRYKVAKRGQDVALRCDPISGHVSLFWYQQALGQGPEFLTYFQNEAQLDKSGLPSDRFFAERPEGSVSTLKIQRTQQEDSAVYLCASSLAPNGYEQYFGPGTRLTVT.